This T cell receptor (beta chain) was profiled in a study of cytomegalovirus exposure and HLA in healthy donors. Whole-study results and caveats: Later findings reportedly placed an Asian-associated ancestry cluster below the approximately 670-donor mean for N-insertions. A later look showed TCR association rates differing by HLA locus, highest for DRB1 and lowest for HLA-C. Equally common other TCR beta chains were less clonally expanded than HLA-associated ones, a later analysis found. Sequencing probably produced one cluster of sequence variants that were highly shared.

Primers included in the PCR were 60 Vbeta and 13 Jbeta primers. Data came from immunoSEQ multiplex PCR; TCRdb stores just in-frame clones and leaves some out. This table holds over 55,000 clones, about four fifths found once. Remarks on this clone: The target antigen is unknown. The junction departs from germline at one end; a sequencing error may be responsible.

CDR1 SGHAT and CDR2 FQNNGV come from the germline V gene. The CDR3 is 14 amino acids. Material: PBMCs. This TCR derives from a man in his forties or fifties in good health and CMV-seronegative. This chain links TRBV11-2 with TRBJ2-2; 10 nucleotides match TRBD1. The DNA for the CDR3 is TGTGCCAGCAGCTTACGACAGGGGGCCGGGGAGCTGTTTTTC. Amino acids: CASSLRQGAGELFF.